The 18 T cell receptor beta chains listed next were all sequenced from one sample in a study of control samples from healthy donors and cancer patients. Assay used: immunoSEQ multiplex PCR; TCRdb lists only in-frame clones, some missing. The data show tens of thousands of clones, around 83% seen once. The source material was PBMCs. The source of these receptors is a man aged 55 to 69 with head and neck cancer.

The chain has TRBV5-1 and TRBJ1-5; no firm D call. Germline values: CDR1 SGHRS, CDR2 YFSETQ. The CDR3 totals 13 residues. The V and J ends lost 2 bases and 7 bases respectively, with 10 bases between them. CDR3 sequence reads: CASSFTGRQPQHF. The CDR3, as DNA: TGCGCCAGCAGCTTCACGGGTAGGCAGCCCCAGCATTTT. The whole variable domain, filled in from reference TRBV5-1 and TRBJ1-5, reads KAGVTQTPRYLIKTRGQQVTLSCSPISGHRSVSWYQQTPGQGLQFLFEYFSETQRNKGNFPGRFSGRQFSNSRSEMNVSTLELGDSALYLCASSFTGRQPQHFGDGTRLSIL.

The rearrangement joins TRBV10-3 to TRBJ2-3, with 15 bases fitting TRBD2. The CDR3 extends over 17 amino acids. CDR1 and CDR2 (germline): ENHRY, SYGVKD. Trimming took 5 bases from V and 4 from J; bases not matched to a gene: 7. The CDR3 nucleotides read TGTGCCATCAGTAGGACTAGCGGGGGGGCCTGGGCAGATACGCAGTATTTT. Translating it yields CAISRTSGGAWADTQYF.

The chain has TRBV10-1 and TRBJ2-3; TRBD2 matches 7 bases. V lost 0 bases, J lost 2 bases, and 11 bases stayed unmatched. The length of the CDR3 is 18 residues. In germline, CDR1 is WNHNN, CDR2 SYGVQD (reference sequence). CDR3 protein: CASSESTGLGTNTDTQYF. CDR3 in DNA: TGCGCCAGCAGTGAGTCAACGGGGTTAGGGACTAACACAGATACGCAGTATTTT.

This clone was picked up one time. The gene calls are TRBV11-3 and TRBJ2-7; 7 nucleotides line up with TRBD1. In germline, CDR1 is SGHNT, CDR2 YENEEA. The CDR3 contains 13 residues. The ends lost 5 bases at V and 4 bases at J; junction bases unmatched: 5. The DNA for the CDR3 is TGTGCCAGCAGCCGGGACAGCAATTACGAGCAGTACTTC. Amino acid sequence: CASSRDSNYEQYF.

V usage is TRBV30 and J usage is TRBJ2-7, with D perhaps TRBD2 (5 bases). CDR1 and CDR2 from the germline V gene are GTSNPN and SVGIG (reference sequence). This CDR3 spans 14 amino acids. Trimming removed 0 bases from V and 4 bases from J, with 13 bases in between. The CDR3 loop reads CAWSVGGSGYEQYF. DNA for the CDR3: TGTGCCTGGAGTGTTGGTGGATCGGGGTACGAGCAGTACTTC.

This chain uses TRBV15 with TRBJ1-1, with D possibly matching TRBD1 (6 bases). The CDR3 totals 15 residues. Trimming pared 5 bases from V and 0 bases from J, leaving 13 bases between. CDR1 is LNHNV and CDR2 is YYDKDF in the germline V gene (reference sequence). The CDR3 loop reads CATSEGRGMNTEAFF. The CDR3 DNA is TGTGCCACCAGCGAGGGTAGGGGGATGAACACTGAAGCTTTCTTT.

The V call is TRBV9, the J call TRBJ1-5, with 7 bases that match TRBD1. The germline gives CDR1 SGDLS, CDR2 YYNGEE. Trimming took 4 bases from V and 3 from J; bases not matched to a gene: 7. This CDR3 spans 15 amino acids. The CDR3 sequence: CASSLQGGHNQPQHF. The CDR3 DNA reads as TGTGCCAGCAGCCTTCAGGGGGGCCACAATCAGCCCCAGCATTTT. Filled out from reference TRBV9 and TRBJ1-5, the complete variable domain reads DSGVTQTPKHLITATGQRVTLRCSPRSGDLSVYWYQQSLDQGLQFLIQYYNGEERAKGNILERFSAQQFPDLHSELNLSSLELGDSALYFCASSLQGGHNQPQHFGDGTRLSIL.

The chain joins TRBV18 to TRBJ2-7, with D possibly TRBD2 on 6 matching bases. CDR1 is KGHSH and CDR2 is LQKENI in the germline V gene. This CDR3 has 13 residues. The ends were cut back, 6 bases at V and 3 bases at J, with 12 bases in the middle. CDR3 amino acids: CASSNWGDYEQYF. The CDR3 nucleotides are TGTGCCAGCTCCAACTGGGGGGACTACGAGCAGTACTTC.

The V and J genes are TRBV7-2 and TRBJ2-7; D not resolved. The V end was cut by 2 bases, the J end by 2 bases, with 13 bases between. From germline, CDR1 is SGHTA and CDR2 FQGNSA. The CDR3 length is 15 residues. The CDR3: CASSLFSYMTYEQYF. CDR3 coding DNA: TGTGCCAGCAGCTTATTCTCCTACATGACCTACGAGCAGTACTTC.

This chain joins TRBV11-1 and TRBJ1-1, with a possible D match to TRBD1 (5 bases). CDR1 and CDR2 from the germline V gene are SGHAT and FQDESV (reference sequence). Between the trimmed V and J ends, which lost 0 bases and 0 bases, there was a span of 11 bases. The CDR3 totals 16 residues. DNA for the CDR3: TGTGCCAGCAGCTTAGCCCAGGGACGGCTGAACACTGAAGCTTTCTTT. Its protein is CASSLAQGRLNTEAFF.

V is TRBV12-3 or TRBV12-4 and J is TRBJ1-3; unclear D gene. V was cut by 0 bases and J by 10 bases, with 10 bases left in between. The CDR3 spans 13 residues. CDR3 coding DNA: TGTGCCAGCAGTTTAGCCGGCAGTCGGACCATATATTTT. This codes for CASSLAGSRTIYF.

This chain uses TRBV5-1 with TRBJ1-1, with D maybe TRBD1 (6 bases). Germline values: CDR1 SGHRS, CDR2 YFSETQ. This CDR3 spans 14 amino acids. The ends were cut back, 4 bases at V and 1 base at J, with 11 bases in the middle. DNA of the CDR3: TGCGCCAGCAGCAAACAGGGAGAGAACACTGAAGCTTTCTTT. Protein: CASSKQGENTEAFF.

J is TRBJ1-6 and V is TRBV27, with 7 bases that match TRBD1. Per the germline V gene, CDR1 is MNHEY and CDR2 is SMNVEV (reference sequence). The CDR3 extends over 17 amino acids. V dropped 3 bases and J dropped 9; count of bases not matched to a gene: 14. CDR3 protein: CASSFGQGVYGVSPLHF. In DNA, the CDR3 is TGTGCCAGCAGTTTTGGTCAGGGGGTCTACGGCGTTTCACCCCTCCACTTT.

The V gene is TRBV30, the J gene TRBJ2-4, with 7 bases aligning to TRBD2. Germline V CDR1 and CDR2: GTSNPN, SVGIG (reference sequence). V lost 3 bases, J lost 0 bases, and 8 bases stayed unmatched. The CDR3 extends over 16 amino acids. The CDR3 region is CAWSLTPGGAKNIQYF. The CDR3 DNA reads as TGTGCCTGGAGCCTAACCCCGGGAGGAGCCAAAAACATTCAGTACTTC.

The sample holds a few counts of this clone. The CDR3 reads CASGLGRPGNEQFF. The CDR3 DNA sequence: TGTGCTAGTGGTTTGGGCCGGCCGGGGAATGAGCAGTTCTTC. This sequence joins TRBV12-5 and TRBJ2-1; TRBD2 might be the D (5 bases). V was clipped by 1 base and J by 7 bases, with 11 bases between them. The CDR3 contains 14 residues. The V gene's germline CDR1 is LGHNT and CDR2 FRNRAP.

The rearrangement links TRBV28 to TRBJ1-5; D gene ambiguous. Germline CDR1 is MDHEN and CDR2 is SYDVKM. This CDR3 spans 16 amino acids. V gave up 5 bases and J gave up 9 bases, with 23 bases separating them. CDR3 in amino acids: CASSLVGLSLYRPQHF. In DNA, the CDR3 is TGTGCCAGCAGTCTGGTCGGACTTTCTCTTTATCGGCCCCAGCATTTT.

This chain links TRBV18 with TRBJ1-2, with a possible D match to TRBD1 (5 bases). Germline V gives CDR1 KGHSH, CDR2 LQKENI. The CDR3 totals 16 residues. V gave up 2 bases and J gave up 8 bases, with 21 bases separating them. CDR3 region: CASSPAPGPLLTGYTF. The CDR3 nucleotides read TGTGCCAGCTCACCAGCCCCAGGGCCCTTATTAACGGGCTACACCTTC.

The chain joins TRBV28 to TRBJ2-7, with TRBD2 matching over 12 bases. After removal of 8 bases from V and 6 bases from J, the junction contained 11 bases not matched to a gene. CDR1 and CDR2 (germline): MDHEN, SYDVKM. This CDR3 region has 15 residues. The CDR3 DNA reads TGTGCCAGCCGATTTACCCGGACTAGCGGGATCGAGCAGTACTTC. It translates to CASRFTRTSGIEQYF.